These 14 T cell receptor beta chains originate from one sample sequenced in a study of blood T cell repertoires in COVID-19. Clones were read by immunoSEQ multiplex PCR, and TCRdb kept only the in-frame ones, dropping some. This sample has 45,000 to 60,000 clones, with about 72% found just once. The sample taken for sequencing was PBMCs or T cells enriched from blood (not recorded which). The receptors were gathered from a woman aged 45-65 years with acute COVID-19.

This clone was picked up a small number of times. This chain joins TRBV18 and TRBJ1-1, with TRBD1 identical over 8 bases. After removal of 4 bases from V and 3 bases from J, the junction contained 7 bases not matched to a gene. Germline CDR1 reads KGHSH; CDR2 reads LQKENI. CDR3 size: 15 residues. The CDR3 loop is CASSLRTGGDTEAFF. The CDR3 coding sequence is TGTGCCAGCTCACTCAGAACAGGGGGGGACACTGAAGCTTTCTTT.

The V call is TRBV13, the J call TRBJ1-2; possible D gene TRBD1, 6 bases. The CDR3 has 13 amino acids. Germline V gene sequence: CDR1 PRHDT, CDR2 FYEKMQ (reference sequence). Trimming cost V 0 bases and J 6 bases, with 8 bases left between them. This CDR3 reads CASSLGAGDGYTF. For the CDR3, the DNA is TGTGCCAGCAGCTTAGGGGCAGGGGATGGCTACACCTTC. Full variable domain (rest looked up from reference TRBV13 and TRBJ1-2): AAGVIQSPRHLIKEKRETATLKCYPIPRHDTVYWYQQGPGQDPQFLISFYEKMQSDKGSIPDRFSAQQFSDYHSELNMSSLELGDSALYFCASSLGAGDGYTFGSGTRLTVV.

This sequence joins TRBV19 and TRBJ2-7; possibly TRBD2 for D (6 bases). In germline, CDR1 is LNHDA, CDR2 SQIVND (reference sequence). CDR3 length: 13 residues. The germline V and J ends were trimmed by 7 bases and 2 bases, with 12 bases remaining between them. CDR3 coding DNA: TGTGCCAGTACCCCGGGGGATACCTACGAGCAGTACTTC. It encodes CASTPGDTYEQYF.

The rearrangement uses TRBV3-1 (or the pseudogene TRBV3-2) and TRBJ1-5; D unresolved. V was pared by 4 bases and J by 1 base, with 8 bases between. Germline V gene lookup returns CDR1 LGHDT and CDR2 YNNKEL (reference sequence). The CDR3 is made up of 14 amino acids. The CDR3 DNA follows: TGTGCCAGCAGCCGGGCAGGCAGCAATCAGCCCCAGCATTTT. This codes for CASSRAGSNQPQHF.

V usage is TRBV4-2 and J usage is TRBJ2-1; TRBD2 matches 8 bases. V was pared by 0 bases and J by 6 bases, with 7 bases of the junction left unmatched. The CDR3 length is 16 residues. The germline gives CDR1 LGHNA, CDR2 YNFKEQ. The CDR3 nucleotides read TGTGCCAGCAGCCAAGATAACGGGGGGGCCCCCAATGAGCAGTTCTTC. Translation gives CASSQDNGGAPNEQFF.

The chain employs TRBV7-2 and TRBJ1-2, with unresolved D. This CDR3 spans 14 amino acids. V lost 5 bases to trimming and J lost 4 bases, with 14 bases between them. Germline CDR1 reads SGHTA; CDR2 reads FQGNSA. The CDR3 region has the DNA TGTGCCAGCAGCCCCCGTTTAGCCAGCTATGGCTACACCTTC. Amino acid sequence: CASSPRLASYGYTF.

The chain employs TRBV7-2 and TRBJ2-7; 7 bases align to TRBD2. This CDR3 region has 15 residues. Looked up from germline, CDR1 is SGHTA and CDR2 is FQGNSA. The trim removed 4 bases at V and 1 base at J, leaving 7 bases unmatched. The CDR3 reads CASSSKRGWSYEQYF. The CDR3 DNA follows: TGTGCCAGCAGCTCCAAGCGGGGTTGGTCCTACGAGCAGTACTTC. Supplemented by reference TRBV7-2 and TRBJ2-7, the full variable domain reads GAGVSQSPSNKVTEKGKDVELRCDPISGHTALYWYRQSLGQGLEFLIYFQGNSAPDKSGLPSDRFSAERTGGSVSTLTIQRTQQEDSAVYLCASSSKRGWSYEQYFGPGTRLTVT.

The chain has TRBV28 and TRBJ1-3, with D maybe TRBD1 (6 bases). Deletions cut 5 bases from V and 3 bases from J, with 11 bases between. CDR1 and CDR2 (germline): MDHEN, SYDVKM. CDR3 size: 14 residues. The CDR3 DNA reads as TGTGCCAGCAGTCTCACGACAGGTGGAAACACCATATATTTT. It yields the protein CASSLTTGGNTIYF.

This clone was seen once. V and J are TRBV5-1 and TRBJ1-1; D gene uncertain. This CDR3 comprises 17 residues. Trimming removed 0 bases at V and 0 bases at J, with 15 bases between. The germline V gene encodes CDR1 SGHRS and CDR2 YFSETQ. The CDR3 region has the DNA TGCGCCAGCAGCTTGGACCGTCCCAACTATGTGAACACTGAAGCTTTCTTT. Translated: CASSLDRPNYVNTEAFF.

The rearrangement links TRBV5-1 to TRBJ2-5; 11 nucleotides line up with TRBD1. Germline V gene sequence: CDR1 SGHRS, CDR2 YFSETQ. Germline trimming cut 4 bases from V and 5 bases from J; bases unmatched to any gene: 7. The CDR3 spans 15 residues. The CDR3 sequence is CASSRRTGGAETQYF. CDR3 DNA sequence: TGCGCCAGCAGCAGGAGGACAGGGGGCGCGGAGACCCAGTACTTC.

This clone occurred once. The chain joins TRBV4-1 to TRBJ1-3; no reliable D call. In germline, CDR1 is MGHRA, CDR2 YSYEKL. The germline V and J ends were trimmed by 1 base and 0 bases, with 7 bases remaining between them. This CDR3 comprises 15 residues. The CDR3 here is CASSQVSYSGNTIYF. CDR3 coding DNA: TGCGCCAGCAGCCAAGTCTCGTACTCTGGAAACACCATATATTTT.

The chain carries TRBV28 and TRBJ1-1; D ambiguous. The CDR3 totals 16 residues. The germline V and J ends were trimmed by 6 bases and 2 bases, with 19 bases remaining between them. Germline lookup yields CDR1 MDHEN and CDR2 SYDVKM. The CDR3 loop is CASSLAGVAINTEAFF. As DNA, the CDR3 is TGTGCCAGCAGCCTAGCAGGTGTTGCCATCAACACTGAAGCTTTCTTT.

This clone has just a few counts. The chain combines TRBV19 with TRBJ1-2; possible D gene TRBD1, 6 bases. The V end lost 4 bases, the J end lost 9 bases, and 21 bases lay between the germline ends. The V gene's germline CDR1 is LNHDA and CDR2 SQIVND (reference sequence). The CDR3 totals 15 residues. As DNA, the CDR3 is TGTGCCAGTAGTACGCACCGAACCGCAGGGGAACGCTACACCTTC. Its protein is CASSTHRTAGERYTF.

V usage is TRBV5-1 and J usage is TRBJ2-1; 9 bases align to TRBD1. V dropped 0 bases and J dropped 3; count of bases not matched to a gene: 1. CDR3 size: 15 residues. The germline CDR1 and CDR2 sequences are SGHRS and YFSETQ. DNA for the CDR3: TGCGCCAGCAGCTTGGAGACAGGGGGCTACAATGAGCAGTTCTTC. Its protein is CASSLETGGYNEQFF.